This T cell receptor beta chain appears in the sequencing data of a study of T cells in Graves' hyperthyroidism and ophthalmopathy. Amplified TCR beta CDR3 regions derived from RNA transcripts. The TCR CDR3 was amplified in a first-round RT-PCR using the HTBI primer set. TCRdb fed the multiplex PCR reads into MiXCR, producing one record per CDR3 protein. Here the sample spans 550,000 to 700,000 distinct CDR3 sequences, 46% being singletons. Input material: peripheral blood or thyroid tissue (not recorded which). The TCR was taken from an adult woman with Graves' disease, either hyperthyroidism or ophthalmopathy (not recorded which).

The CDR3 DNA follows: TGTGCCACCAGCAGAGATCCGGGACAGGGGGTTAGGAACACTGAAGCTTTCTTT. Translated: CATSRDPGQGVRNTEAFF. The J gene is TRBJ1-1, the V gene TRBV15; 11 nucleotides line up with TRBD1. V trimming: 0 bases; J trimming: 1 base; junction bases outside the gene matches: 7. Germline values: CDR1 LNHNV, CDR2 YYDKDF (reference sequence). There are 18 residues in the CDR3.